This T cell receptor (beta chain) stems from a study of blood T cell repertoires in COVID-19. Study-level background: PBMCs, B-cell-depleted T cells, or T cells provided the cDNA or gDNA that made up the material.

Study processing details: Nucleated cell counts were estimated from reference gene primer amplification. The assay was immunoSEQ multiplex PCR, and TCRdb's table has in-frame clones only and misses some. The DNA gave D and trimming, while V, J and clone size come from that table. Counted here are more than 100,000 clones, about 80% occurring once; the ten biggest clones make up 3% to 4.5%. The CDR3 runs 17 residues. The clonotype originates from a woman older than 75 with acute or convalescent COVID-19. V usage is TRBV12-2 and J usage is TRBJ2-7; the table's D gene call, TRBD2, was not cross checked with the DNA. TRBV12-2 is listed as a pseudogene. Material for sequencing was peripheral blood. CDR3 sequence reads: CASRLDGLAESSYEQYF. Here the CDR3 DNA reads TGTGCAAGTCGCTTAGACGGACTAGCGGAAAGCTCCTACGAGCAGTACTTC.